This T cell receptor beta chain was captured by sequencing in a study of T-cell memory formation after mild COVID-19. Study conclusions and caveats: Within pre-infection memory, some responding clones were found, suggesting cross-reactive memory joined.

In germline, CDR1 is SGHDT, CDR2 YYEEEE. The V end was cut by 1 base, the J end by 8 bases, with 16 bases between. This CDR3 is 15 amino acids long. TCRdb passed the 5' RACE reads through MiXCR, listing each CDR3 protein once. This sample has about 49,000 distinct CDR3 sequences; approximately 8% occur once, and the top ten carry about 1.5%. A remark on this clonotype: Its antigen remains unidentified.

The sequence came from a man younger than 35 who had mild COVID-19 (a few samples of this study predate the infection). Cell type and time point are not known. V and J are TRBV5-6 and TRBJ2-1; D gene uncertain. The source material was PBMCs or a T cell subset sorted from them (not recorded which). This CDR3 is CASSLRRSPRYEQFF. The CDR3, as DNA: TGTGCCAGCAGCTTGAGAAGGTCCCCTCGGTATGAGCAGTTCTTC.